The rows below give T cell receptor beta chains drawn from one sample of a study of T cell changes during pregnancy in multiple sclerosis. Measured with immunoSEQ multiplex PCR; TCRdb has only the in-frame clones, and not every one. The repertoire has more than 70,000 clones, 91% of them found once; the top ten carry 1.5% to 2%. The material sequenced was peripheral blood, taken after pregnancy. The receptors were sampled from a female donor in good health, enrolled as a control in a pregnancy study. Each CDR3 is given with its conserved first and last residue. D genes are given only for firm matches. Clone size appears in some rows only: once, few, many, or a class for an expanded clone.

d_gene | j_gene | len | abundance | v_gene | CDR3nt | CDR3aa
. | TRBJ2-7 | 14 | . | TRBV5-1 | TGCGCCAGCAGCTTGGGAGGGAACTCCTACGAGCAGTACTTC | CASSLGGNSYEQYF
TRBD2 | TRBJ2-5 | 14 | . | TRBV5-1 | TGCGCCAGCAGCTTGGGGACTAGCGGGGAGACCCAGTACTTC | CASSLGTSGETQYF
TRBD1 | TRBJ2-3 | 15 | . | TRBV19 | TGTGCCAGTAGTACTCGGACAGGGGCCGGAGATACGCAGTATTTT | CASSTRTGAGDTQYF
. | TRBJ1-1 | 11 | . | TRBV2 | TGTGCCAGCGGGAGGAACACTGAAGCTTTCTTT | CASGRNTEAFF
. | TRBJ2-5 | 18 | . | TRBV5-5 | TGTGCCAGCAGCTTGGCACTAGTGGGAGGAGGGAGGCAAGAGACCCAGTACTTC | CASSLALVGGGRQETQYF
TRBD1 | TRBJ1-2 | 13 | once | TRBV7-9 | TGTGCCAGCAGCTCCCGGGACAGGGGGCCCCTGGGCTTC | CASSSRDRGPLGF
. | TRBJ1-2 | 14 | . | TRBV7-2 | TGTGCCAGCAGCTTAGTCAGATCAGGGTCCGGCTACACCTTC | CASSLVRSGSGYTF
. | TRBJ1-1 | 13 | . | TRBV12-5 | TGTGCTAGTGGTTTGGGAGGTTTTAGTGAAGCTTTCTTT | CASGLGGFSEAFF
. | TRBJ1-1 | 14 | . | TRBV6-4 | TGTGCCAGCAGAGACTCTTCGCGGGGGACTGAAGCTTTCTTT | CASRDSSRGTEAFF
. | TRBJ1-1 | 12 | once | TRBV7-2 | TGTGCCAGCAGCTTACCAGATCATGAAGCTTTCTTT | CASSLPDHEAFF
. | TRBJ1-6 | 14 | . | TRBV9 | TGTGCCAGCAGCAGCGTTCCCGAAGGTTCACCCCTCCACTTT | CASSSVPEGSPLHF
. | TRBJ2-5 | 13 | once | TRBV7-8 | TGTGCCAGCAGCTTAGCCAACCAAGAGACCCAGTACTTC | CASSLANQETQYF
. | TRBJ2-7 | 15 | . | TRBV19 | TGTGCCAGTAGTATGAAACTACAGGAGAGCCGGGAGCAGTACTTC | CASSMKLQESREQYF
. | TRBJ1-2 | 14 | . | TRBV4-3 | TGCGCCAGCAGCCAGAGGACACCCAACTATGGCTACACCTTC | CASSQRTPNYGYTF
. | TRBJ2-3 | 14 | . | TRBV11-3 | TGTGCCAGCAGCTCAGGACTTCTCCCCGATACGCAGTATTTT | CASSSGLLPDTQYF
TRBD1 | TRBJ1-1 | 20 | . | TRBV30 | TGTGCCTGGAGAGTGTACGCCCCGCAGACAGGGGGGATAATGAACACTGAAGCTTTCTTT | CAWRVYAPQTGGIMNTEAFF
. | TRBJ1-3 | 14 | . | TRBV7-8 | TGTGCCAGCAGCTTAGCACAGCTTGGAAACACCATATATTTT | CASSLAQLGNTIYF
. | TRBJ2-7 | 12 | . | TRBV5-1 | TGCGCCAGCAGCTTGCCAGAGGGCGAGCAGTACTTC | CASSLPEGEQYF
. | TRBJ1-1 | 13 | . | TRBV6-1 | TGTGCCAGCAGTCGGAGGGACTTCACTGAAGCTTTCTTT | CASSRRDFTEAFF
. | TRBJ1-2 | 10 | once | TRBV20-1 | TGCAGTGCTAGGTTACAGGGCTACACCTTC | CSARLQGYTF
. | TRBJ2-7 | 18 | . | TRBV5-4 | TGTGCCAGCAGCCTAAGCCAGGGTATTCCTTGGAGCTCCTACGAGCAGTACTTC | CASSLSQGIPWSSYEQYF
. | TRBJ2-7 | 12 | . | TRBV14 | TGTGCCAGCAGCCCCGGAGGTTTCGAGCAGTACTTC | CASSPGGFEQYF
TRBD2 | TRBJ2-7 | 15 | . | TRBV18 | TGTGCCAGCTCACCACTGGGGACTAGCGGGCGCGAGCAGTACTTC | CASSPLGTSGREQYF
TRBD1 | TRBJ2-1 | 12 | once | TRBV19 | TGTGCCAGTAGTATAGGACAGGGGAGGCAGTTCTTC | CASSIGQGRQFF
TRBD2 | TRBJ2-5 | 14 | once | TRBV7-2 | TGTGCCAGCAGCTTAGCGGGAGGGTTAGAGACCCAGTACTTC | CASSLAGGLETQYF
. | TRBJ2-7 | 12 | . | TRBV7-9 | TGTGCCACTGGGGCAGCTTCCTACGAGCAGTACTTC | CATGAASYEQYF
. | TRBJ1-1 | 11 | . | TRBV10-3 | TGTGCCATCAGTCAGAACACTGAAGCTTTCTTT | CAISQNTEAFF
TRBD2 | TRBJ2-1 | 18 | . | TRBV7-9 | TGTGCCAGCAGCTTCCGTTCCGGCGGGGGGGCATCCTACAATGAGCAGTTCTTC | CASSFRSGGGASYNEQFF
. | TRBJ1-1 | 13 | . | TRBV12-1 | TGTGCCAGTCAGATCGGGAGTTACACTGAAGCTTTCTTT | CASQIGSYTEAFF
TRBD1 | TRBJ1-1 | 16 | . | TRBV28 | TGTGCCAGCAGTAAGCAGGGGGCCGGGACGAACACTGAAGCTTTCTTT | CASSKQGAGTNTEAFF
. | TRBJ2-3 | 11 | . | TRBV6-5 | TGTGCCGTGCGAAAGACAGATACGCAGTATTTT | CAVRKTDTQYF
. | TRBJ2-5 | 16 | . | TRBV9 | TGTGCCAGCAGCGTCGGGACTGTAGCGGCGCAAGAGACCCAGTACTTC | CASSVGTVAAQETQYF
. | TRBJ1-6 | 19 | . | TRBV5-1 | TGCGCCAGCAGCCTCAGGGAATCTCGACCTAGCTCCTATAATTCACCCCTCCACTTT | CASSLRESRPSSYNSPLHF
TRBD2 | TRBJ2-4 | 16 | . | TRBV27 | TGTGCCAGCAGCGGACTAGCGGGGGGAGCCAAAAACATTCAGTACTTC | CASSGLAGGAKNIQYF
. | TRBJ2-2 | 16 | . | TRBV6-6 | TGTGCCAGCGGTCAAAAAGGAGCCGGGGGCACCGGGGAGCTGTTTTTT | CASGQKGAGGTGELFF
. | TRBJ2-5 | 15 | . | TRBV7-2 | TGTGCCAGCAGCCTAAGGAGGGGGCTATGGGAGACCCAGTACTTC | CASSLRRGLWETQYF
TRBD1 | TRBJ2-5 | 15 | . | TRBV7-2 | TGTGCCAGCAGCTTAAGTTCCGGGACAGGGGAGACCCAGTACTTC | CASSLSSGTGETQYF
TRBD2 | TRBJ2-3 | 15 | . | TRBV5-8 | TGTGCCAGCAGGATGGGACTAGTGAGCACAGATACGCAGTATTTT | CASRMGLVSTDTQYF
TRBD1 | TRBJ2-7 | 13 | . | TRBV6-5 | TGTGCCAGCGGCCGGGACAGGGAGTCCGAGCAGTACTTC | CASGRDRESEQYF
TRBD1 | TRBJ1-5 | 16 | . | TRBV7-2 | TGTGCCAGCAGCCTACTGGGACAGCTAAGCAATCAGCCCCAGCATTTT | CASSLLGQLSNQPQHF
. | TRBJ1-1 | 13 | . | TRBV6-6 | TGTGCCAGCAGTCTCCTAGGGAACACTGAAGCTTTCTTT | CASSLLGNTEAFF